Listed below are T cell receptor beta chains from one sample, sequenced in a study of T cells in Graves' hyperthyroidism and ophthalmopathy. TCRdb re-called the multiplex PCR reads through MiXCR, storing one row per CDR3 protein. The sample carries some 270,000 distinct CDR3 sequences, roughly 13% recorded once. Sequenced input: blood. Every receptor here comes from a woman in her twenties or thirties with Graves' hyperthyroidism that later progressed to Graves' ophthalmopathy. The CDR3 runs from the conserved cysteine through the conserved F or W. The D gene is left open where the match is weak. Rows give clone size only sometimes, using once, few, many, or a class for an expanded clone.

TRBJ2-1 17 . . TRBV4-3 CASSQLLGDQYKSEQFF TGCGCCAGCAGCCAACTTTTGGGGGACCAGTACAAGAGTGAGCAGTTCTTC
TRBJ1-6 18 . . TRBV27 CASRLWAPLSLNNSPLHF TGTGCCAGCAGACTATGGGCACCCCTGTCCTTAAATAATTCACCCCTCCACTTT
TRBJ2-1 14 . many TRBV20-1 CSASGGRIYNEQFF TGCAGTGCTAGTGGGGGCAGGATTTACAATGAGCAGTTCTTC
TRBJ2-2 13 TRBD1 few TRBV5-1 CASAEGATGELFF TGCGCCAGCGCTGAGGGGGCAACCGGGGAGCTGTTTTTT
TRBJ2-1 17 . many TRBV6-2/TRBV6-3 CASSYTLSSLVGNEQFF TGTGCCAGCAGTTACACCCTGTCCTCCTTAGTGGGCAATGAGCAGTTCTTC
TRBJ1-6 14 TRBD1 . TRBV7-6 CASSQGGFQSPLHF TGTGCCAGCAGCCAGGGGGGATTTCAATCACCCCTCCACTTT
TRBJ1-2 14 . . TRBV24-1 CATSDSAVDYGYTF TGTGCCACCAGTGATTCGGCGGTCGACTATGGCTACACCTTC
TRBJ1-5 12 . . TRBV2 CASMRDNQPQHF TGTGCCAGCATGAGAGACAATCAGCCCCAGCATTTT
TRBJ2-7 15 TRBD1 once TRBV19 CASSMVWDRVSEQYF TGTGCCAGTAGTATGGTTTGGGACAGGGTCTCCGAGCAGTACTTC
TRBJ1-5 15 . few TRBV7-6 CASSPAAQGGQPQHF TGTGCCAGCAGCCCGGCGGCGCAGGGAGGACAGCCCCAGCATTTT
TRBJ2-1 15 TRBD2 many TRBV7-3 CASSQTGTSRSEQFF TGTGCCAGCAGCCAGACTGGGACTAGCCGGAGTGAGCAGTTCTTC
TRBJ2-3 15 . once TRBV28 CASSQGGTRTDTQYF TGTGCCAGCAGCCAAGGGGGGACCCGCACAGATACGCAGTATTTT
TRBJ2-1 16 TRBD1 few TRBV6-2/TRBV6-3 CASRTRQGGSYNEQFF TGTGCCAGCAGGACTCGACAGGGGGGGTCCTACAATGAGCAGTTCTTC
TRBJ2-4 14 . many TRBV20-1 CSAPLQGAKNIQYF TGCAGTGCCCCGCTGCAGGGAGCCAAAAACATTCAGTACTTC
TRBJ2-7 15 TRBD1 many TRBV7-2 CASSPRGQGANEQYF TGTGCCAGCAGCCCAAGGGGACAGGGGGCTAACGAGCAGTACTTC
TRBJ2-7 14 . many TRBV15 CATSSRDSNGEQYF TGTGCCACCAGCAGCCGGGACTCCAATGGGGAGCAGTACTTC
TRBJ1-1 12 . many TRBV2 CASRGEHTEAFF TGTGCCAGCAGAGGAGAGCACACTGAAGCTTTCTTT
TRBJ2-7 14 . . TRBV4-2 CASSQVGIGYEQYF TGTGCCAGCAGCCAAGTGGGTATAGGTTACGAGCAGTACTTC
TRBJ1-5 15 . many TRBV19 CATSQGRYGNQPQHF TGTGCCACCTCCCAGGGGCGTTATGGCAATCAGCCCCAGCATTTT
TRBJ2-1 14 . few TRBV9 CASSVSPTNNEQFF TGTGCCAGCAGCGTCTCCCCGACCAACAATGAGCAGTTCTTC
TRBJ1-2 15 TRBD1 many TRBV11-2 CASSTPATGEYGYTF TGTGCCAGCAGCACCCCAGCGACAGGGGAATATGGCTACACCTTC
TRBJ1-3 13 . . TRBV6-2/TRBV6-3 CASTDSSGNTIYF TGTGCCAGCACGGACAGCTCTGGAAACACCATATATTTT
TRBJ2-3 15 TRBD2 many TRBV5-4 CASRKTSANTDTQYF TGTGCCAGCAGAAAGACTAGCGCGAACACAGATACGCAGTATTTT
TRBJ2-3 15 TRBD2 many TRBV28 CASSSIAGRADTQYF TGTGCCAGCAGTTCTATAGCGGGGAGGGCAGATACGCAGTATTTT
TRBJ1-6 14 . few TRBV4-1 CASSQEIRGSPLHF TGCGCCAGCAGCCAAGAGATTAGGGGATCACCCCTCCACTTT
TRBJ2-3 13 . many TRBV15 CATSRDFGGAQYF TGTGCCACCAGCAGAGATTTCGGGGGTGCGCAGTATTTT
TRBJ2-5 13 . many TRBV20-1 CSARTEVGETQYF TGCAGTGCTAGGACAGAGGTGGGGGAGACCCAGTACTTC
TRBJ2-1 17 TRBD2 many TRBV10-3 CAISESGLAGWYNEQFF TGTGCCATCAGTGAGTCGGGACTAGCGGGATGGTACAATGAGCAGTTCTTC
TRBJ1-3 19 . once TRBV7-9 CASSSQYFNTGTSGNTIYF TGTGCCAGCAGCTCACAATATTTTAACACAGGGACATCTGGAAACACCATATATTTT
TRBJ2-1 13 . many TRBV24-1 CATSPPAGHEQFF TGTGCCACCAGTCCCCCGGCTGGGCATGAGCAGTTCTTC
TRBJ1-1 13 . many TRBV2 CASRLIMNTEAFF TGTGCCAGCAGGCTAATTATGAACACTGAAGCTTTCTTT
TRBJ2-5 15 . many TRBV7-2 CASSLGGSHQETQYF TGTGCCAGCAGCTTAGGGGGGAGTCACCAAGAGACCCAGTACTTC
TRBJ2-1 15 TRBD2 many TRBV13 CASSFGVSGGNEQFF TGTGCCAGCAGCTTCGGGGTCTCGGGGGGCAATGAGCAGTTCTTC
TRBJ2-5 13 . many TRBV28 CASSLWEGETQYF TGTGCCAGCAGTTTATGGGAGGGAGAGACCCAGTACTTC
TRBJ2-7 12 . few TRBV29-1 CSVEVSSYEQYF TGCAGCGTTGAGGTCTCTAGCTACGAGCAGTACTTC